Below are 20 T cell receptor beta chains sequenced from a single sample in a study of blood T cell repertoires in COVID-19. The data were produced by immunoSEQ multiplex PCR, yet TCRdb's version contains in-frame clones alone and is incomplete. This table has fewer than 400,000 clones, over 90% appearing once. The sample consisted of PBMCs or T cells enriched from blood (not recorded which). The receptors were gathered from a woman in her thirties who had been exposed to COVID-19.

The rearrangement joins TRBV27 to TRBJ2-7; TRBD1 is a possible D gene (5 bases). Deletions cut 1 base from V and 3 bases from J, with 13 bases between. This CDR3 has 15 amino acids. Germline V gene sequence: CDR1 MNHEY, CDR2 SMNVEV (reference sequence). The CDR3 coding sequence is TGTGCCAGCAGTTTATTTCCAGGGTTCTTCTACGAGCAGTACTTC. Translating gives CASSLFPGFFYEQYF.

This CDR3 reads CASSPLGGSYGYTF. CDR3 in DNA: TGTGCCAGCAGCCCTCTTGGGGGGAGCTATGGCTACACCTTC. This rearrangement joins TRBV5-6 to TRBJ1-2, with D perhaps matching TRBD1 (5 bases). The CDR3 length is 14 residues. CDR1 is SGHDT and CDR2 is YYEEEE in the germline V gene. The V end was cut by 4 bases, the J end by 4 bases, with 14 bases between.

This chain joins TRBV20-1 and TRBJ1-1, with a tentative D call TRBD1 (6 bases). The CDR3 is 15 amino acids. Germline V gene sequence: CDR1 DFQATT, CDR2 SNEGSKA (reference sequence). V was trimmed by 3 bases and J by 0 bases, leaving 14 bases between them. The CDR3 is CSASPGGHLNTEAFF. CDR3 in DNA: TGCAGTGCTAGTCCGGGGGGCCATCTGAACACTGAAGCTTTCTTT.

The chain uses TRBV29-1 and TRBJ1-2; D unresolved. Looked up from germline, CDR1 is SQVTM and CDR2 is ANQGSEA. Trimming pared 3 bases from V and 3 bases from J, leaving 11 bases between. The CDR3 is 13 residues long. DNA for the CDR3: TGCAGCGTTGAGAGTAGCGGGGACTATGGCTACACCTTC. Its protein is CSVESSGDYGYTF.

The chain recombines TRBV9 with TRBJ1-1; D not resolved. V lost 0 bases to trimming and J lost 4 bases, with 13 bases between them. Germline V gene lookup returns CDR1 SGDLS and CDR2 YYNGEE. CDR3 length: 15 amino acids. CDR3 in DNA: TGTGCCAGCAGCGTAGCGGGTGCGTCTTCCACTGAAGCTTTCTTT. It specifies CASSVAGASSTEAFF.

J is TRBJ1-2 and V is TRBV11-1; D remains unclear. V dropped 3 bases and J dropped 6 bases, with 14 bases sitting between them. Looked up from germline, CDR1 is SGHAT and CDR2 is FQDESV (reference sequence). The CDR3 is 14 residues long. The CDR3 DNA sequence: TGTGCCAGCAGCTTTTCATCGGGGATGGATGGCTACACCTTC. It yields the protein CASSFSSGMDGYTF.

The chain uses TRBV4-1 and TRBJ1-2; D may be TRBD1 (5 bases). This CDR3 is 15 amino acids long. The germline V and J ends were trimmed by 4 bases and 3 bases, with 15 bases remaining between them. Germline CDR1 reads MGHRA; CDR2 reads YSYEKL. CDR3 sequence (DNA): TGCGCCAGCAGCCCGCCGGGACTCAGAGACTATGGCTACACCTTC. It is translated as CASSPPGLRDYGYTF.

J is TRBJ1-2 and V is TRBV28, with 9 bases that match TRBD1. V shed 6 bases, J shed 0 bases, and the junction held 5 bases outside the gene matches. This CDR3 is built from 15 residues. Germline CDR1 and CDR2: MDHEN and SYDVKM. The CDR3 DNA reads as TGTGCCAGCAGACAGGGGGCTGCGGCTAACTATGGCTACACCTTC. Protein sequence: CASRQGAAANYGYTF.

The rearrangement uses TRBV19 and TRBJ1-2, with TRBD1 matching 10 bases. Germline CDR1 LNHDA, CDR2 SQIVND (reference sequence). The CDR3 extends over 15 amino acids. J lost 8 bases, V lost 7 bases, and 13 bases had no gene match. The DNA of the CDR3 is TGTGCCAGTAAAACCGCCCCGGGACAGGGGTTAGGCTACACCTTC. The encoded protein is CASKTAPGQGLGYTF.

V gene TRBV19 combines with J gene TRBJ1-5; possible D gene TRBD1, 6 bases. The CDR3 is 18 amino acids. Deletions cut 7 bases from V and 0 bases from J, with 22 bases between. The V gene's germline CDR1 is LNHDA and CDR2 SQIVND (reference sequence). The DNA for the CDR3 is TGTGCCAGTACCCCCAGGGGCGACTTGCGCCCTAGCAATCAGCCCCAGCATTTT. Protein product: CASTPRGDLRPSNQPQHF.

The rearrangement links TRBV10-3 to TRBJ1-1; TRBD1 aligns across 11 bases. Germline V gives CDR1 ENHRY, CDR2 SYGVKD. This CDR3 has 15 amino acids. Trimming took 6 bases from V and 3 from J; bases not matched to a gene: 6. CDR3 sequence reads: CAISLGQGADTEAFF. DNA for the CDR3: TGTGCCATCAGCTTAGGACAGGGGGCTGACACTGAAGCTTTCTTT.

This clone came up once. The chain combines TRBV10-3 with TRBJ1-1, with D perhaps matching TRBD1 (6 bases). CDR3 length: 14 residues. V lost 1 base and J lost 7, with 13 bases in between. Germline assignment: CDR1 ENHRY and CDR2 SYGVKD. The CDR3 here is CAISEFPPGVEAFF. The CDR3 nucleotides read TGTGCCATCAGTGAGTTCCCGCCAGGGGTTGAAGCTTTCTTT.

V gene TRBV29-1 combines with J gene TRBJ2-1, with D possibly being TRBD2 (7 bases). Trimming cost V 5 bases and J 9 bases, with 23 bases left between them. The CDR3 totals 15 residues. From germline, CDR1 is SQVTM and CDR2 ANQGSEA. CDR3 in DNA: TGCAGCGTTTGGGGAGGGGGGGCCAAAGGCGGTGAGCAGTTCTTC. This codes for CSVWGGGAKGGEQFF.

The CDR3 sequence: CASSIGPDRSSGYTF. Written as DNA, the CDR3 is TGTGCCAGTAGTATAGGTCCGGACAGGTCTAGTGGCTACACCTTC. V usage is TRBV19 and J usage is TRBJ1-2; 7 bases map to TRBD1. Germline CDR1 LNHDA, CDR2 SQIVND (reference sequence). The V and J ends lost 1 base and 7 bases, in that order; junction bases with no gene match: 9. The length of the CDR3 is 15 residues.

The chain combines TRBV7-3 with TRBJ2-2, with 8 bases aligning to TRBD1. V was pared by 10 bases and J by 1 base, with 2 bases of the junction left unmatched. Germline V gene lookup returns CDR1 SGHTA and CDR2 FQGTGA. The CDR3 runs to 13 residues. In DNA, the CDR3 is TGTGCCACAGGACAGGGGAACACCGGGGAGCTGTTTTTT. Its protein is CATGQGNTGELFF.

This clone showed up just once. In the same sample, other DNA sequences code for this CDR3. The rearrangement joins TRBV7-9 to TRBJ1-2; D is uncertain. This CDR3 has 10 amino acids. Germline V lookup: CDR1 SEHNR, CDR2 FQNEAQ (reference sequence). V lost 5 bases, J lost 5 bases, and 3 bases lay in between. The CDR3 DNA reads as TGTGCCAGCAGCCCTTATGGCTACACCTTC. It yields the protein CASSPYGYTF.

The CDR3 nucleotides are TGTGCCAGCAGCTTAGTAGTACAGAACTCCTACGAGCAGTACTTC. It is translated as CASSLVVQNSYEQYF. The J gene is TRBJ2-7, the V gene TRBV7-9; no firm D call. Trimming took off 1 base at V and 0 bases at J, with 10 bases between the two ends. The CDR3 is made up of 15 amino acids. The V gene's germline CDR1 is SEHNR and CDR2 FQNEAQ (reference sequence). Using reference TRBV7-9 and TRBJ2-7 for the parts outside the CDR3, the full variable domain is DTGVSQNPRHKITKRGQNVTFRCDPISEHNRLYWYRQTLGQGPEFLTYFQNEAQLEKSRLLSDRFSAERPKGSFSTLEIQRTEQGDSAMYLCASSLVVQNSYEQYFGPGTRLTVT.

The gene calls are TRBV5-1 and TRBJ2-1; tentatively, D is TRBD2 (7 bases). Germline V gene data show CDR1 as SGHRS and CDR2 as YFSETQ. This CDR3 has 16 amino acids. V gave up 3 bases and J gave up 6 bases, with 19 bases separating them. The CDR3 spells CASSWGRGGPGNEQFF. As DNA, the CDR3 is TGCGCCAGCAGCTGGGGGCGCGGGGGCCCTGGCAATGAGCAGTTCTTC.

CDR3 amino acids: CASLTRTYNEQFF. The CDR3 DNA reads TGTGCCAGCCTGACTAGGACTTACAATGAGCAGTTCTTC. The rearrangement links TRBV27 to TRBJ2-1; possibly TRBD2 for D (6 bases). CDR1 and CDR2 from the germline V gene are MNHEY and SMNVEV (reference sequence). The CDR3 runs 13 residues. Trimming took off 8 bases at V and 4 bases at J, with 12 bases between the two ends.

The rearrangement joins TRBV7-2 to TRBJ2-5; D is possibly TRBD1 (5 bases). Between the trimmed V and J ends, which lost 4 bases and 2 bases, there was a span of 8 bases. Germline-derived CDR1 and CDR2 are SGHTA and FQGNSA. This CDR3 contains 13 residues. The CDR3 sequence is CASSYRTQETQYF. DNA of the CDR3: TGTGCCAGCAGCTATAGGACACAAGAGACCCAGTACTTC.